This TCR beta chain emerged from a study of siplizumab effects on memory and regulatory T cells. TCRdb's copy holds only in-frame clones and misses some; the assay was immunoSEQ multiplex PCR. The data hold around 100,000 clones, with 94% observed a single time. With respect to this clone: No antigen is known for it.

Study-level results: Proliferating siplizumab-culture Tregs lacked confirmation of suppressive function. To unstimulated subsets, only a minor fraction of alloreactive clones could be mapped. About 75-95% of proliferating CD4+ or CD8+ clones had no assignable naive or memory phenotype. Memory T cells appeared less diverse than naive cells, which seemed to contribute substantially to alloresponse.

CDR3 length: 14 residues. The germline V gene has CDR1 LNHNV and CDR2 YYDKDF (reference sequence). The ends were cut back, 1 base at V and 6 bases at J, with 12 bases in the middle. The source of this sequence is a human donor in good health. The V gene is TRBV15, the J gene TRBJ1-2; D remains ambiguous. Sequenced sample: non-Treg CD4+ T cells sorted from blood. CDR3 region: CATSRGEPGNGYTF. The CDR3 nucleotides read TGTGCCACCAGCAGAGGGGAACCGGGGAATGGCTACACCTTC.